This entry lists 3 T cell receptor beta chains sequenced from one sample in a study of blood T cell repertoires in COVID-19. Profiled with immunoSEQ multiplex PCR; TCRdb holds only in-frame clones, not every one. The repertoire holds 150,000 or so clones, with 70% to 90% as singletons. The source material was peripheral blood. These receptors were collected from a woman between 35 and 50 years old with active or convalescent COVID-19.

This clone has just one count. The gene calls are TRBV9 and TRBJ1-1; D gene unclear. The CDR3 runs to 14 residues. The V end lost 2 bases, the J end lost 8 bases, and 16 bases lay between the germline ends. Germline values: CDR1 SGDLS, CDR2 YYNGEE. The CDR3 here is CASSVGGPLGEAFF. The CDR3 region has the DNA TGTGCCAGCAGCGTCGGAGGGCCACTCGGGGAAGCTTTCTTT.

The V gene is TRBV19, the J gene TRBJ1-5; 9 positions agree with TRBD1. The CDR3 extends over 16 amino acids. V dropped 5 bases and J dropped 0; count of bases not matched to a gene: 5. Looked up from germline, CDR1 is LNHDA and CDR2 is SQIVND (reference sequence). The CDR3 DNA reads as TGTGCCAGTAGTTGGTGGGACAGGGATAGCAATCAGCCCCAGCATTTT. This translates into CASSWWDRDSNQPQHF.

CDR3 amino acids: CASSQETTGRGLGEQYF. In DNA form, the CDR3 reads TGCGCCAGCAGCCAAGAAACCACTGGCAGGGGGCTAGGCGAGCAGTACTTC. The rearrangement uses TRBV4-3 and TRBJ2-7; 8 nucleotides line up with TRBD1. From germline, CDR1 is LGHNA and CDR2 YSLEER. This CDR3 comprises 17 residues. The junction had 13 bases not matched to a gene; V was cut back by 0 bases and J by 6 bases.